The 3 T cell receptor beta chains reported below all come from one sample, sequenced in a study of tumor and adjacent non-tumor tissue in lung cancer. No cell sorting was done before RNA was extracted from the tissue. Distant lung tissue was collected more than 3 cm away from the tumor edge. TCRbeta libraries were built with three rounds of nested PCR, modified from ARM-PCR. TCRdb itself ran the multiplex PCR reads through MiXCR, one entry per CDR3 protein. The sample contains 40,000 or so distinct CDR3 sequences, 60% of which appear only once. Sequencing used distant non-tumor lung tissue. The receptors shown here come from a man in his fifties or sixties with non-small cell lung cancer.

This clonotype was observed many times. The chain employs TRBV6-1 and TRBJ2-5; D call uncertain. CDR3 length equals 12 residues. V gave up 2 bases and J gave up 8 bases, with 9 bases separating them. CDR1 and CDR2 from the germline V gene are MNHNS and SASEGT. CDR3 sequence: CASSERQQTQYF. CDR3 sequence (DNA): TGTGCCAGCAGTGAACGACAACAAACCCAGTACTTC.

V is TRBV6-6 and J is TRBJ2-7; no clear D. The CDR3 covers 12 residues. The germline V gene has CDR1 MNHNY and CDR2 SVGAGI (reference sequence). V was pared by 10 bases and J by 4 bases, with 14 bases between. CDR3 amino acids: CATGYDRYEQYF. The CDR3 region has the DNA TGTGCCACCGGATATGATAGGTACGAGCAGTACTTC.

The chain joins TRBV6-6 to TRBJ2-1; tentative D call: TRBD2 (5 bases). Germline CDR1 reads MNHNY; CDR2 reads SVGAGI (reference sequence). The CDR3 consists of 16 residues. The CDR3 loop reads CVNSYSIGSPSGEQFF. CDR3 sequence (DNA): TGTGTCAACAGTTACTCGATAGGGAGCCCTTCAGGTGAGCAGTTCTTC.